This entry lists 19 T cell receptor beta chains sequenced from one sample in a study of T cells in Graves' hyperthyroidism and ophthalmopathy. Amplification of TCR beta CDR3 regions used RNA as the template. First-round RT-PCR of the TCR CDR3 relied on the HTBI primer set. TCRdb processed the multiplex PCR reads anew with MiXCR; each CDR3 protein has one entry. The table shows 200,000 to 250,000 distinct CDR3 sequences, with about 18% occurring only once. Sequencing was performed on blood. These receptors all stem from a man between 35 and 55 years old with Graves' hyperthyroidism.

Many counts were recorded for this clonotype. The chain's CDR3 is CASSPTGTTEAFF. As DNA, the CDR3 is TGTGCCAGCTCACCAACCGGGACAACTGAAGCTTTCTTT. This chain connects TRBV18 to TRBJ1-1; tentative D call: TRBD1 (6 bases). CDR3 length: 13 residues. Germline-derived CDR1 and CDR2 are KGHSH and LQKENI. V was shortened by 2 bases and J by 5 bases, with 9 bases between the two germline ends.

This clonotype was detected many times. In nucleotides, the CDR3 is TGTGCCACCAGCAGTCCCTGGACTAGCGGGGGGGCTTGGGAGCAGTACTTC. Translated, it gives CATSSPWTSGGAWEQYF. V usage is TRBV15 and J usage is TRBJ2-7; TRBD2 aligns across 15 bases. V gave up 3 bases and J gave up 7 bases; unmatched junction bases: 10. CDR1 is LNHNV and CDR2 is YYDKDF in the germline V gene (reference sequence). This CDR3 spans 17 amino acids.

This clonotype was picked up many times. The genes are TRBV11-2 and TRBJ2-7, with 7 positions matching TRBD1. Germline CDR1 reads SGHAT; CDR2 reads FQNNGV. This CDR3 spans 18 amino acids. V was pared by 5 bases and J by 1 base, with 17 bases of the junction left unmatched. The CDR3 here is CASSPVNRGTRRSYEQYF. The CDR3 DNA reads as TGTGCCAGCAGCCCGGTCAACAGGGGAACCCGACGATCCTACGAGCAGTACTTC.

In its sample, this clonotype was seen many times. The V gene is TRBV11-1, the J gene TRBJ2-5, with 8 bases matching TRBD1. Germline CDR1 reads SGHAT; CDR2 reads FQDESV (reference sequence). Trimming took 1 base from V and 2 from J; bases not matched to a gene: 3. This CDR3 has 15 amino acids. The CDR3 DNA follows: TGTGCCAGCAGCTTAGACAGGGGGACGCAAGAGACCCAGTACTTC. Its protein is CASSLDRGTQETQYF.

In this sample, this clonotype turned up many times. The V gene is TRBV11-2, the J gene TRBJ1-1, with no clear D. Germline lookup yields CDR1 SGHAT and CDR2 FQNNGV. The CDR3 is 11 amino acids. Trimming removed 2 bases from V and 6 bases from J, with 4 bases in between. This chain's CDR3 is CASSLRAEAFF. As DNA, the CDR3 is TGTGCCAGCAGCTTAAGAGCTGAAGCTTTCTTT.

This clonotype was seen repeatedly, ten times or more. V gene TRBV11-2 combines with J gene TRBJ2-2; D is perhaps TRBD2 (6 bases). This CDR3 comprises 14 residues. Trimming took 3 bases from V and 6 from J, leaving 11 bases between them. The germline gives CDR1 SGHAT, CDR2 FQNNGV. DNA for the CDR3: TGTGCCAGCAGCTTCGGACTATGGGCCGGGGAGCTGTTTTTT. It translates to CASSFGLWAGELFF.

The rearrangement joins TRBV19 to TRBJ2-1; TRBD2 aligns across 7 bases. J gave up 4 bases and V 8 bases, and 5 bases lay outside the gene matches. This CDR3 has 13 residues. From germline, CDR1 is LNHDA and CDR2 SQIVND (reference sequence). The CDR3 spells CASWSGGYNEQFF. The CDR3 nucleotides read TGTGCCAGTTGGTCGGGGGGATACAATGAGCAGTTCTTC.

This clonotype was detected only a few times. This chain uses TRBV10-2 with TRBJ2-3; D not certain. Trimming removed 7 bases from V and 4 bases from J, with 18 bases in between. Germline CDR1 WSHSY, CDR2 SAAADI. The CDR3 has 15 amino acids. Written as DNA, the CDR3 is TGCGCCAGCAACCTAAGAAGGGCCGAGTCAGATACGCAGTATTTT. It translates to CASNLRRAESDTQYF.

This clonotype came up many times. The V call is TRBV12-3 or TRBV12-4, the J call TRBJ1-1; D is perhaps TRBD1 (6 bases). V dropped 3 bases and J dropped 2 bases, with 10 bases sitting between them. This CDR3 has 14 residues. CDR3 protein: CASSFLRGNTEAFF. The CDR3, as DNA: TGTGCCAGCAGTTTCCTCAGGGGCAACACTGAAGCTTTCTTT.

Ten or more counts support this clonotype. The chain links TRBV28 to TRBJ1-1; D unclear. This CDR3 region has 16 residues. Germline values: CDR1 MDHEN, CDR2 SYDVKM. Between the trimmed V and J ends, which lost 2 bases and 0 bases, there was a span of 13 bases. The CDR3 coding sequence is TGTGCCAGCAGTTTAAGGGCTGAAGGGATGAACACTGAAGCTTTCTTT. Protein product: CASSLRAEGMNTEAFF.

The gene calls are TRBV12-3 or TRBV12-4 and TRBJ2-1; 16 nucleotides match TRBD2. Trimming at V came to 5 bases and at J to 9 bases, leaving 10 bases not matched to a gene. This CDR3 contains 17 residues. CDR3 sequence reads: CASSLGLAGGPGLEQFF. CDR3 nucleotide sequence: TGTGCCAGCAGTCTGGGACTAGCGGGGGGGCCTGGTCTTGAGCAGTTCTTC.

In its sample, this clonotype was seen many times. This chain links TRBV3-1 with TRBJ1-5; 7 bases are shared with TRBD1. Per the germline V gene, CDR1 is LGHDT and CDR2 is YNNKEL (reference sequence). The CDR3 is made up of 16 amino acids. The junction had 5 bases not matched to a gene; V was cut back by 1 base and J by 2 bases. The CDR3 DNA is TGTGCCAGCAGCCAAGGAGGGGGCTACGGCAATCAGCCCCAGCATTTT. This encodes CASSQGGGYGNQPQHF.

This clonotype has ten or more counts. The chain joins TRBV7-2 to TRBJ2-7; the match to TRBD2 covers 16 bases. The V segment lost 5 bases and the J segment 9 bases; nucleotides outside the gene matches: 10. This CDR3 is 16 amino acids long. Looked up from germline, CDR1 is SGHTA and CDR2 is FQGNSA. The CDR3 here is CASSPGLAGGRVRQYF. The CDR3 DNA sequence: TGTGCCAGCAGCCCGGGACTAGCGGGGGGGCGGGTTAGGCAGTACTTC.

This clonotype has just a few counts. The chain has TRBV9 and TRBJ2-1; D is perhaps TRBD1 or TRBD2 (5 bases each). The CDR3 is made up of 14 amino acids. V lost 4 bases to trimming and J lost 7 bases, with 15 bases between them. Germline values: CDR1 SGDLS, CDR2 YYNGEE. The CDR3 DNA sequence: TGTGCCAGCAGCTTTAACCCGGGGCGGAATGAGCAGTTCTTC. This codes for CASSFNPGRNEQFF.

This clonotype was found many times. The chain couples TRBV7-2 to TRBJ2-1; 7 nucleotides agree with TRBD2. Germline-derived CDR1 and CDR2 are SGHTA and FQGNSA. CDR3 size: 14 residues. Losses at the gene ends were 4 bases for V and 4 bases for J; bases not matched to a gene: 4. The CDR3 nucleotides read TGTGCCAGCAGCTCCGGACTAGGGTACAATGAGCAGTTCTTC. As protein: CASSSGLGYNEQFF.

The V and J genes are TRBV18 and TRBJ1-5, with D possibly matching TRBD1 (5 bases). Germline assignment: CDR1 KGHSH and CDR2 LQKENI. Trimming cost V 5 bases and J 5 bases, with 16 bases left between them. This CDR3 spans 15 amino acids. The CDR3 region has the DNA TGTGCCAGCTCATTTTCCCGGGACGGGGATCAGCCCCAGCATTTT. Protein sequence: CASSFSRDGDQPQHF. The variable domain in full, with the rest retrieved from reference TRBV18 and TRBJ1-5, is NAGVMQNPRHLVRRRGQEARLRCSPMKGHSHVYWYRQLPEEGLKFMVYLQKENIIDESGMPKERFSAEFPKEGPSILRIQQVVRGDSAAYFCASSFSRDGDQPQHFGDGTRLSIL.

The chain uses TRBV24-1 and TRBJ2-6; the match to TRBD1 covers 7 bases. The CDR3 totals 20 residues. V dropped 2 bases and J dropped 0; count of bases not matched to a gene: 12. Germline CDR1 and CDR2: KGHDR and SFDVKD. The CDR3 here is CATSDSTRDRVVSGANVLTF. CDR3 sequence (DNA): TGTGCCACCAGTGATTCAACCCGCGACAGGGTAGTCTCTGGGGCCAACGTCCTGACTTTC.

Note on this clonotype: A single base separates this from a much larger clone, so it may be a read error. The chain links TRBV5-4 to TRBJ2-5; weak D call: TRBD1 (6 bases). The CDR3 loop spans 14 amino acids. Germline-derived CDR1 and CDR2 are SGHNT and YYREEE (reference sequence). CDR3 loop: CASSSGAYQETRYF. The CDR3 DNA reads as TGTGCCAGCAGCTCAGGGGCTTACCAAGAGACCCGGTACTTC. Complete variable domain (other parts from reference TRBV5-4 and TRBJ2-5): ETGVTQSPTHLIKTRGQQVTLRCSSQSGHNTVSWYQQALGQGPQFIFQYYREEENGRGNFPPRFSGLQFPNYSSELNVNALELDDSALYLCASSSGAYQETRYFGPGTRLLVL.

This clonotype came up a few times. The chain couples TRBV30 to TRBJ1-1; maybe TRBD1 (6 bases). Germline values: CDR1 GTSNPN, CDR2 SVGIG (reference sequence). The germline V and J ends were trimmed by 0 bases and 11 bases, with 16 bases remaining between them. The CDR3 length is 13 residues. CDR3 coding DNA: TGTGCCTGGAGTGTAAGTGGGCCAGGGGTTGCTTTCTTT. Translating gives CAWSVSGPGVAFF.